This entry lists 21 T cell receptor beta chains sequenced from one sample in a study of molecular identifiers for immune sequencing clone quantification. TCRdb reprocessed the PCR reads with MiXCR, giving one entry per CDR3 protein. The profile shows some 320,000 distinct CDR3 sequences, around 21% of them singletons. Sequencing used naive CD8+ T cells from blood, with Jurkat cell RNA spiked in. Described subset: FACS-sorted CD8+CD4-CCR7+CD45RA+ naive T cells. The receptors come from a human donor in good health. Some libraries in this study had Jurkat cell RNA spiked in.

Ten or more counts support this clonotype. The chain recombines TRBV5-6 with TRBJ1-5, with TRBD1 matching over 7 bases. Germline V gene sequence: CDR1 SGHDT, CDR2 YYEEEE. This CDR3 spans 16 amino acids. The V and J ends lost 4 bases and 0 bases, in that order; junction bases with no gene match: 7. The CDR3 DNA follows: TGTGCCAGCAGCCTAGGGACAGACTATAGCAATCAGCCCCAGCATTTT. Amino acid sequence: CASSLGTDYSNQPQHF.

The CDR3 DNA reads TGTGCCAGCAGCCCCACGGGGGGTCTCTTGTACGAGCAGTACTTC. It is translated as CASSPTGGLLYEQYF. This rearrangement joins TRBV7-9 to TRBJ2-7, with TRBD2 matching 7 bases. V shed 5 bases, J shed 4 bases, and the junction held 11 bases outside the gene matches. Germline V lookup: CDR1 SEHNR, CDR2 FQNEAQ (reference sequence). This CDR3 contains 15 residues. The full variable domain, rest sourced from reference TRBV7-9 and TRBJ2-7, is DTGVSQNPRHKITKRGQNVTFRCDPISEHNRLYWYRQTLGQGPEFLTYFQNEAQLEKSRLLSDRFSAERPKGSFSTLEIQRTEQGDSAMYLCASSPTGGLLYEQYFGPGTRLTVT.

The table lists this clonotype with many counts. The chain carries TRBV7-2 and TRBJ2-3; a weak D match, TRBD1 (5 bases). V was clipped by 0 bases and J by 6 bases, with 13 bases between them. There are 15 residues in the CDR3. The germline gives CDR1 SGHTA, CDR2 FQGNSA. DNA of the CDR3: TGTGCCAGCAGCTTAGCGTTCAGGGTGGATGATACGCAGTATTTT. Translation gives CASSLAFRVDDTQYF.

The J gene is TRBJ2-1, the V gene TRBV7-6; D ambiguous. The V end lost 5 bases, the J end lost 8 bases, and 7 bases lay between the germline ends. The germline CDR1 and CDR2 sequences are SGHVS and FNYEAQ. The CDR3 has 11 amino acids. The CDR3 DNA is TGTGCCAGCAGCCTGACTGATGAGCAGTTCTTC. Its protein is CASSLTDEQFF.

There are many counts of this clonotype. The rearrangement joins TRBV29-1 to TRBJ1-2; D is ambiguous. The CDR3 loop spans 11 amino acids. Germline CDR1 SQVTM, CDR2 ANQGSEA. V was trimmed by 7 bases and J by 9 bases, leaving 15 bases between them. CDR3 in DNA: TGCAGCGCCGATTCCGGCGTTAGCTACACCTTC. Amino acid sequence: CSADSGVSYTF.

This clonotype has a count of ten or more. This sequence joins TRBV5-4 and TRBJ2-7, with D perhaps given as TRBD1 or TRBD2 (5 bases each). The germline V gene encodes CDR1 SGHNT and CDR2 YYREEE (reference sequence). The V and J ends lost 0 bases and 0 bases respectively, with 10 bases between them. This CDR3 is built from 15 residues. The DNA for the CDR3 is TGTGCCAGCAGCTTGGTCGAGGGGCCCTCCTACGAGCAGTACTTC. Protein: CASSLVEGPSYEQYF.

Comment on this clonotype: The CDR3 does not end in the conserved phenylalanine or tryptophan, so this is likely a read error. The chain carries TRBV7-9 and TRBJ2-3, with 12 bases identical to TRBD1. V shed 5 bases, J shed 4 bases, and the junction held 10 bases outside the gene matches. This CDR3 is built from 17 residues. CDR1 SEHNR and CDR2 FQNEAQ come from the germline V gene (reference sequence). The CDR3 nucleotides are TGTGCCAGCAGCCAGCCCCGGGACAGGGGGCCATCAGATACGCAGTATTCT. This encodes CASSQPRDRGPSDTQYS.

This clonotype was observed a handful of times. CDR3 region: CASSLRASQTYEQYF. DNA for the CDR3: TGTGCCAGCAGCTTAAGGGCCAGCCAGACCTACGAGCAGTACTTC. V gene TRBV7-9 combines with J gene TRBJ2-7, with no clear D. The CDR3 runs to 15 residues. Germline lookup yields CDR1 SEHNR and CDR2 FQNEAQ (reference sequence). Deletions cut 2 bases from V and 2 bases from J, with 13 bases between.

The CDR3 DNA sequence: TGCGCCAGCAGCCAACAAGCGGGACAGGGTATTTCTGGAAACACCATATATTTT. Its translation is CASSQQAGQGISGNTIYF. This sequence joins TRBV4-1 and TRBJ1-3, with 9 bases fitting TRBD1. CDR1 and CDR2 (germline): MGHRA, YSYEKL. J lost 1 base, V lost 2 bases, and 9 bases had no gene match. This CDR3 is 18 amino acids long.

This clonotype was detected ten times or more. The rearrangement joins TRBV29-1 to TRBJ2-2, with D possibly matching TRBD1 (5 bases). The V gene lost 3 bases and the J gene lost 6 bases, with 8 bases spanning the gap. From germline, CDR1 is SQVTM and CDR2 ANQGSEA. This CDR3 is 12 amino acids long. CDR3 DNA sequence: TGCAGCGTTGAGCCAGGGTCCGGGGAGCTGTTTTTT. The encoded protein is CSVEPGSGELFF.

Turning to this clonotype: A much more abundant neighbour one base away suggests this may be a read error. The V call is TRBV12-3 or TRBV12-4, the J call TRBJ2-6, with D perhaps TRBD1 (6 bases). The CDR3 contains 16 residues. CDR3 in DNA: TGTGCCAGCAGCGGACAGCCCATCTCTGTGGCCAACGTCCTGACTTTC. Its protein product is CASSGQPISVANVLTF.

In this sample, this clonotype turned up a few times. The chain uses TRBV11-2 and TRBJ1-1, with D possibly matching TRBD1 (5 bases). Trimming took 5 bases from V and 6 from J, leaving 22 bases between them. The CDR3 totals 16 residues. Germline CDR1 SGHAT, CDR2 FQNNGV. The CDR3 sequence is CASSPRVGVDPPEAFF. DNA for the CDR3: TGTGCCAGCAGCCCTCGAGTAGGGGTGGATCCACCTGAAGCTTTCTTT.

There are many counts of this clonotype. In DNA form, the CDR3 reads TGCAGTGCCTCGTTCGAGGGAGAGACCCAGTACTTC. This translates into CSASFEGETQYF. This chain links TRBV20-1 with TRBJ2-5; D is perhaps TRBD2 (5 bases). Trimming removed 6 bases at V and 4 bases at J, with 12 bases between. The CDR3 length is 12 residues. Germline-derived CDR1 and CDR2 are DFQATT and SNEGSKA (reference sequence).

This clonotype was found many times. The rearrangement links TRBV5-1 to TRBJ2-5; D gene ambiguous. This CDR3 contains 15 residues. The germline CDR1 and CDR2 sequences are SGHRS and YFSETQ. Trimming removed 4 bases at V and 5 bases at J, with 18 bases between. The CDR3 DNA is TGCGCCAGCAGCCCCGAGAGGATGTTGGTGGAGACCCAGTACTTC. It translates to CASSPERMLVETQYF.

In regard to this clonotype: A single base separates this from a much larger clone, so it may be a read error. The V call is TRBV20-1, the J call TRBJ1-2, with D possibly matching TRBD1 (6 bases). Trimming cost V 0 bases and J 0 bases, with 17 bases left between them. Looked up from germline, CDR1 is DFQATT and CDR2 is SNEGSKA (reference sequence). This CDR3 contains 17 residues. The CDR3 DNA reads TGCAGTGCTAGAGATAGGACAGTGTCCCCCTCTAACTATGGCTACACCTTC. Translated: CSARDRTVSPSNYGYTF.

This clonotype has a count of ten or more. The chain links TRBV4-3 to TRBJ1-6, with 7 bases matching TRBD1. The J segment lost 6 bases and the V segment lost 0 bases, leaving 5 bases of the junction unmatched. This CDR3 is built from 16 residues. The V gene's germline CDR1 is LGHNA and CDR2 YSLEER. The CDR3 loop is CASSQDWQGVNSPLHF. The DNA of the CDR3 is TGCGCCAGCAGCCAAGATTGGCAGGGGGTTAATTCACCCCTCCACTTT.

Comment on this clonotype: It may be a read error: a sequence one base away is much more abundant. This chain uses TRBV2 with TRBJ1-1; D is unresolved. This CDR3 is built from 12 residues. Germline CDR1 and CDR2: SNHLY and FYNNEI. CDR3 nucleotides: TGTGCCACCAGTGAATGGCGCACTGAAGCTTTCTTT. Protein product: CATSEWRTEAFF.

At least ten counts were recorded for this clonotype. This chain joins TRBV7-2 and TRBJ2-3; 10 bases line up with TRBD2. This CDR3 spans 17 amino acids. The trim removed 5 bases at V and 4 bases at J, leaving 12 bases unmatched. Germline values: CDR1 SGHTA, CDR2 FQGNSA. The DNA of the CDR3 is TGTGCCAGCAGCCTAAGAAGACTAGCGGGTTCCGCAGATACGCAGTATTTT. This gives the protein CASSLRRLAGSADTQYF.

This clonotype has ten or more counts. The genes are TRBV5-6 and TRBJ1-4; TRBD1 might be the D (6 bases). V gave up 0 bases and J gave up 3 bases, with 15 bases separating them. CDR1 and CDR2 from the germline V gene are SGHDT and YYEEEE. There are 17 residues in the CDR3. In nucleotides, the CDR3 is TGTGCCAGCAGCTTGGGCCCCTCGACAGGATCTAATGAAAAACTGTTTTTT. Translating gives CASSLGPSTGSNEKLFF. Combining the CDR3 with reference TRBV5-6 and TRBJ1-4 gives the whole variable domain DAGVTQSPTHLIKTRGQQVTLRCSPKSGHDTVSWYQQALGQGPQFIFQYYEEEERQRGNFPDRFSGHQFPNYSSELNVNALLLGDSALYLCASSLGPSTGSNEKLFFGSGTQLSVL.

This clonotype was seen more than once but under ten times. This sequence joins TRBV3-1 and TRBJ2-6; D possibly corresponds to TRBD1 (6 bases). Germline V CDR1 and CDR2: LGHDT, YNNKEL (reference sequence). Trimming took 4 bases from V and 2 from J, leaving 12 bases between them. The CDR3 has 16 residues. CDR3 DNA sequence: TGTGCCAGCAGCCCGAGACAGGTAGCTGGGGCCAACGTCCTGACTTTC. It codes for CASSPRQVAGANVLTF.

This clonotype was counted between two and nine times. The chain uses TRBV4-1 and TRBJ2-5; 10 nucleotides line up with TRBD1. V was clipped by 4 bases and J by 4 bases; unmatched bases: 9. CDR3 length: 16 residues. Germline assignment: CDR1 MGHRA and CDR2 YSYEKL. The CDR3 region has the DNA TGCGCCAGCAGCCCGGACGGGACAGGGGTTGGAGAGACCCAGTACTTC. It codes for CASSPDGTGVGETQYF.